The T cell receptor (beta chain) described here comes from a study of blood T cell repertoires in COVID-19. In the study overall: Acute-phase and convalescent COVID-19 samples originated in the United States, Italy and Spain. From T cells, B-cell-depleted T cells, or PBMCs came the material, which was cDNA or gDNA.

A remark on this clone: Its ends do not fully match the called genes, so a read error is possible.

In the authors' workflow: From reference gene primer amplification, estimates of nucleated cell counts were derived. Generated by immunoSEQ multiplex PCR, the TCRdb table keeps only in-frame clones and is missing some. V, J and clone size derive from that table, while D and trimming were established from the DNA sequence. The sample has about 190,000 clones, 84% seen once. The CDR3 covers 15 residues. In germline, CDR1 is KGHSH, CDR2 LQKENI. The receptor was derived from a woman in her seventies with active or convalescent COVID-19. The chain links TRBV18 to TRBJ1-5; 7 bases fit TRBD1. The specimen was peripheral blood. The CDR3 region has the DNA TGTGCCAGCTCACCAAGTGGCAGGGGGAACGGTGTTTTGCGTTTT. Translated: CASSPSGRGNGVLRF.